This TCR beta chain was observed in a study of T cells after yellow fever vaccination. Across the whole study: Those fractions that held only low numbers of cells were prepared using the SMART-Seq v4 Ultra Low Input RNA kit.

The CDR3 extends over 14 amino acids. The V end was cut by 1 base, the J end by 3 bases, with 10 bases between. Looked up from germline, CDR1 is LGHNA and CDR2 is YSLEER. TCRdb reprocessed the 5' RACE reads via MiXCR and lists one record per CDR3 protein. The table records roughly 110,000 distinct CDR3 sequences, around 8.6% of them present only once. This clonotype has only a few counts. This rearrangement joins TRBV4-3 to TRBJ2-7; a possible D gene is TRBD1 (5 bases). This clonotype originated in a man under 40 who received the YFV17D yellow fever vaccine. The sequences come from CD8+ T cells sorted from PBMCs, collected 45 days after the yellow fever booster vaccination. The CDR3 DNA reads as TGCGCCAGCAGCCAAGGGGGCCTCTACTACGAGCAGTACTTC. Residues: CASSQGGLYYEQYF.